This T cell receptor (beta chain) appears in the sequencing data of a study of a mutant IDH1 vaccine in newly diagnosed glioma (dated by TCRdb to about 2021). Turning to the overall study: Vaccination began 4-6 weeks after radiotherapy alone, or alongside temozolomide cycles in the chemotherapy-containing groups. For exploratory analyses, longitudinal TCRB deep sequencing was carried out in around 24 treated patients wherever samples were available. Before enrollment, most patients had been given radiochemotherapy with temozolomide as standard therapy, while the rest had received either radiotherapy alone or temozolomide alone. The week-35 safety follow-up was designated visit V12, and the week-47 end of study was designated visit V13. Of the 32 patients who were treated, around 62% were male and about 40% were female, and the mean age was around 43 years. Six visits were used for peripheral blood collection: V03 (baseline), V05, V07, V10, V12 and V13.

Findings and caveats that apply to the study as a whole: The authors noted that analyses of patient blood samples could not be reproduced because of sample limitations. Pseudoprogression seemed to be unrelated to changes in the top peripheral T cell clonotypes found by TCRB sequencing. Immune responses induced by the vaccine were seen in over 80% of patients across multiple MHC alleles. PBMC samples for TCRB deep sequencing were selected based on availability.

The method was the immunoSEQ multiplex PCR assay. Rearranged TCR beta chain sequences were amplified using the hsTCRB Kit according to the manufacturer's protocol. Sequencing of TCRB libraries was carried out on an Illumina MiSeq. For the original study's pipeline: Demultiplexing, trimming and gene mapping were performed with the kit vendor's proprietary platform. Not all clones reach the TCRdb copy of this immuneACCESS table, which keeps in-frame sequences only. Checked studies attribute under half of the gap to unresolved V genes and leave the rest unexplained. V, J and clone size were drawn from that table, and D and trimming were deduced from the DNA. The sample table contains about 60,000 clones; only one count was recorded for more than 80% of them. The ten most abundant clones make up roughly 5% of the sample. The CDR3 spans 15 residues, from the cysteine through the phenylalanine. Here the CDR3 DNA is all that survives: 45 bases in frame from base 1. Taken from the germline V gene (reference sequence), the CDR1 and CDR2 loops are LNHDA and SQIVND. The V end gives up 5 bases and the J end 5 bases, leaving 5 bases in the junction not matched to a gene.

The time point label, as the study defines it: week 35, safety follow-up. Every vaccine dose consisted of 300 ug of a 20-mer mutant IDH1 peptide in Montanide, administered subcutaneously together with topical imiquimod. Across visits V03 through V10, patients got a total of eight vaccinations, given in weeks 1, 3, 5, 7, 11, 15, 19 and 23. Donors had newly diagnosed WHO grade 3 or 4 IDH1-mutant astrocytomas with loss of nuclear ATRX. The samples were drawn from NOA16, a multicentre, single-arm, open-label phase I trial in Germany that tested a mutant IDH1 peptide vaccine in humans for the first time. Genomic DNA for TCRB sequencing was isolated from EDTA blood with the DNeasy Blood and Tissue Kit. Comment on this clone: Its antigen is unknown. No base quality information exists; no much larger clone differs at one position.

This chain joins TRBV19 to TRBJ2-5; the central 13 bases match TRBD2. The receptor was derived from a man aged 35-49 years with glioma. The specimen was PBMCs, collected from a glioma patient whose treatment included an IDH1 peptide vaccine. The CDR3 region: CASSPPTSGGETQYF. The bases read TGTGCCAGTAGTCCACCGACTAGCGGGGGGGAGACCCAGTACTTC.